This TCR beta chain was identified in a study of cytomegalovirus exposure and HLA in healthy donors (dated by TCRdb to about 2017). About the investigation overall: An earlier analysis of 587 of the donors reported 276 Gb of sequence data and around 110 million unique TCR beta sequences obtained from around 180 million T cells. An early release covering about 600 HLA-typed donors comprised 250 to 350 gigabases of sequencing data and around 80 million unique TCR sequences. Among the approximately 400 genotyped donors, approximately 81% belonged to the genetic ancestry cluster associated with self-reported Caucasian donors. The study aimed to test whether cataloging public T cell receptors could reveal signatures of past pathogen exposure. The study profiled the T cell repertoires of about 720 subjects by immunosequencing and related them to cytomegalovirus serostatus. In addition to the first cohort of 666 subjects, a separate validation cohort of approximately 130 different subjects was used. High-throughput TCR immunosequencing, statistical association of individual TCRs with disease status, and machine learning were combined to predict cytomegalovirus infection status. A later analysis re-examined previously published TCR beta repertoires from just over 650 donors and added high-resolution HLA genotyping to investigate patterns of TCR occurrence. In the later analysis, no new phenotypic data were used to find candidate immune exposures; instead, reliance was placed on TCR beta sequences and their occurrence across donors. An earlier analysis of 450 to 750 of the donors used high-throughput TCR beta sequencing to judge whether each TCR beta V gene segment behaved as functional or pseudogenic. Alongside the repertoire data, information on donor age, sex, ethnicity and CMV serostatus was compiled. In a later genetic analysis, genome-wide SNP genotypes for about three fifths of the roughly 670 donors were used, and that subset was treated as a discovery cohort. Every repertoire in the discovery cohort had been generated on one and the same sequencing platform. HLA typing included class I and class II loci at four-digit resolution. Typing coverage differed by locus: A, B, C, DRB1 and DQB1 were typed in about 629-640 donors, DQA1 in 500 to 550, DPA1 in some 600, and DPB1 in just under 490. Because of strong linkage in the cohort, 4 to 6 DR-DQ haplotypes were treated as single units for association and clustering. Among almost 400 genotyped donors of the cohort, an average of about 240,000 unique TCR beta nucleotide sequences were sequenced per donor, around a sixth of them non-productive. The full study reports these points: In a later analysis, several top co-occurrence clusters were reported to appear linked to parvovirus B19, influenza, CMV and Epstein-Barr virus. In an earlier analysis of about 600 of the donors, most TCR beta V segments appeared in productive rearrangements about 87% or about 30% of the time, broadly matching IMGT annotations. A later analysis found that HLA-associated TCR beta chains were more clonally expanded and had lower generation probabilities than equally common non-associated chains. A total of roughly 160 TCR beta chains were listed by the study as associated with cytomegalovirus. Because counts were too low, seventeen rarely observed V segments, including chromosome 9 orphons, were excluded from the earlier analysis of around 590 of the donors. Only TCR beta chains were sequenced in this cohort, and the absence of alpha or paired-chain data limited detectable features. Because HLA typing was missing for some donors at each locus, association tests included only the typed subset. A later genetic analysis associated a missense DCLRE1C variant with V-gene and J-gene trimming of TCR beta chains, and an independent cohort replicated the association. Roughly uniform sequencing depth across donors was assumed in presence/absence analyses, although this assumption may not hold. Most TCR sequences were observed very rarely across donors, whereas some public TCRs were present in many individuals. A further reported finding was that TCR beta sequences accurately predicted the HLA-A and HLA-B alleles for most subjects in the first cohort. The classifier was reported to diagnose cytomegalovirus status with high specificity and sensitivity in both the original and validation cohorts. For the cohort, immune exposure information was limited to CMV serostatus. Most CMV-associated TCR beta chains appeared to be HLA-restricted in a later analysis, and the HLA associations seemed to be driven largely by CMV exposure. It was suggested by the authors that the approach could potentially be generalized to other disease states and immunological phenotypes. Three of the identified cytomegalovirus-associated TCR beta chains were confirmed in vitro to be specific for cytomegalovirus antigens. Strong co-occurrence of HLA alleles, especially DR and DQ, made assigning TCR associations to individual alleles difficult. A cluster of highly shared sequence variants was judged likely to be a technical artifact of the sequencing pipeline. In a later genetic analysis, fewer N-insertions in productive TCRs were reported among donors in an Asian-associated ancestry cluster than the roughly 640-donor mean. The 87-base-pair reads could not distinguish some IMGT-functional V segments, including TRBV6-2 and TRBV6-3, so those segments were excluded. In a later analysis, around 15,000 TCR beta sequences were associated with specific HLA alleles at a false discovery rate of 0.05. Correlated functional status among segregating V segments might be attributable to linkage disequilibrium, but an unknown experimental factor could not be ruled out. According to a later analysis, TCR association rates differed among HLA loci, with DRB1 alleles showing the most associated TCRs and HLA-C alleles showing the fewest.

The cohort was made up of roughly 670 healthy bone marrow donors. Cohort members were all nominally healthy when sampled, although unrecorded immune exposures were likely present. The donor tested CMV seronegative and was one of the 352 seronegative cohort members. Every donor gave a peripheral blood sample, and the peripheral blood mononuclear cells from that sample were used for TCR beta sequencing. Genomic DNA extraction from the blood cell samples was performed with the Qiagen DNeasy Blood Extraction Kit. Libraries were constructed by the immunoSEQ multiplex PCR assay. For the multiplex PCR, a mixture combining 60 forward primers for TCR Vbeta segments and 13 reverse primers for TCR Jbeta segments was used. The CDR3 region of rearranged TCR beta genes was amplified from genomic DNA with a multiplex PCR assay. Amplified TCR beta libraries were sequenced as 87-base-pair reads on the Illumina HiSeq System. Concerning the study's data processing: Across the 700 or so repertoires, a later analysis counted approximately 75 million unique TCR beta chains, 9.5 million to 12 million of which were shared by at least two donors. A nearest-neighbor algorithm error-corrected the raw reads and collapsed the reads into unique sequences, merging closely related sequences to remove PCR and sequencing errors. Alignment of CDR3 sequences to IMGT reference sequences was used to assign V, D and J gene segments. For a sequence to be retained, a match of at least six nucleotides was required to both a V gene segment and a J gene segment. Rearrangements were called productive when the CDR3 lacked stop codons and stayed in frame with V and J; all others were non-productive. CDR3 was defined by IMGT convention, running from the second conserved V-encoded cysteine to the conserved J-encoded phenylalanine. The earlier analysis of 500 to 750 of the donors excluded any sequence lacking an unambiguous match to a single V gene segment. In an earlier analysis of approximately 560 of the donors, a V segment was called functional when productive rearrangements were above 56.7%, and segregating when the standard deviation between donors exceeded 5%. A statistical classification framework was built to diagnose cytomegalovirus status from the catalog of TCR beta chain sequences. A later analysis assigned V and J genes by comparing TCR nucleotide sequences with IMGT/GENE-DB human TR gene sequences. A later analysis assigned CDR3 sequences and most-parsimonious VDJ recombination scenarios with the TCRdist pipeline. In a later analysis, each TCR beta chain was defined by its CDR3 amino acid sequence together with its V-gene family, and reads without a unique V-gene family were excluded. To address suspected cross-contamination and a sequencing artifact, a later analysis removed under 600 highly shared, low-generation-probability nucleotide sequences. In a later analysis, a clonal expansion index for each public chain was calculated from normalized within-repertoire ranks of inferred template counts. In a later analysis, generation probabilities were computed using a VDJ recombination model fitted to out-of-frame rearrangements, and the results were checked against IGoR. In a later analysis, hypergeometric tests were used to score TCR-TCR, TCR-HLA and TCR-CMV co-occurrence, with a repertoire-size bias correction applied to TCR pairs. In a later analysis, false discovery rates were estimated by permuting HLA or CMV assignments 20 times. In a later analysis, co-occurring TCRs were grouped with DBSCAN, and TCRdist sequence similarity was added when clustering was performed within HLA-allele-positive subsets. Repertoires with fewer than 30,000 or more than 120,000 public chains were left out of co-occurrence clustering, as were four to six repertoires with anomalous nucleotide sharing. TCRdb carries this immuneACCESS record with in-frame sequences only. Its versions omit some clonotypes, under half of them owing to an unresolved V gene in the studies checked, with the rest unexplained. V and J calls and clone size follow that table, whereas D and trimming were derived from the DNA. Recorded for this sample are a few hundred thousand clones; 80% to 90% of them occurred a single time. The ten largest clones represent around 2.8% of the sample.

As for this clone: The antigen this receptor binds is unknown. No much larger clone is present one base from it, and per-base qualities are unavailable.

The germline V end is reduced by 3 bases and the J end by 6 bases; junction bases left unmatched: 15. From the cysteine up to the phenylalanine, the CDR3 has a length of 17 residues. Only CDR3 DNA remains: 51 bases, in frame from the first base. The germline V gene (reference sequence) supplies CDR1 SGHNT and CDR2 YYREEE. The rearrangement joined TRBV5-4 to TRBJ1-2; 9 central bases correspond to TRBD1. The receptor's source is a man aged 30 to 39 in good health and CMV-seronegative. The sequencing input was PBMCs. The CDR3 here reads CASSSEGQGNNVDGYTF. The DNA is TGTGCCAGCAGCTCTGAGGGACAGGGAAACAACGTAGATGGCTACACCTTC.